These T cell receptor beta chains were read from a single sample in a study of blood T cell repertoires in COVID-19. The data were produced by immunoSEQ multiplex PCR, yet TCRdb's version contains in-frame clones alone and is incomplete. The sample yields about 80,000 clones, 75% to 85% seen once. Sequencing input: peripheral blood. The receptors stem from a man in his 60s with COVID-19, enrolled during active disease. Each CDR3 is given with its conserved first and last residue. A D gene is named only where the DNA matches it firmly. The size of a clone is reported for some rows only, either as once, few or many, or as a class for expanded clones.

d_gene: TRBD1
v_gene: TRBV2
j_gene: TRBJ2-5
abundance: NA
CDR3aa: CATSPGTAQETQYF
CDR3nt: TGTGCCACCAGCCCCGGGACAGCCCAAGAGACCCAGTACTTC

d_gene: TRBD2
v_gene: TRBV24-1
j_gene: TRBJ2-1
abundance: NA
CDR3aa: CATSDNLSGAEQFF
CDR3nt: TGTGCCACCAGTGATAACCTTAGCGGGGCTGAGCAGTTCTTC

d_gene: NA
v_gene: TRBV5-8
j_gene: TRBJ1-1
abundance: NA
CDR3aa: CASSLAQGYTEAFF
CDR3nt: TGTGCCAGCAGCTTGGCTCAGGGATACACTGAAGCTTTCTTT

d_gene: NA
v_gene: TRBV28
j_gene: TRBJ1-5
abundance: once
CDR3aa: CASSNRVQPQHF
CDR3nt: TGTGCCAGCAGTAACAGGGTTCAGCCCCAGCATTTT

d_gene: NA
v_gene: TRBV21-1
j_gene: TRBJ1-2
abundance: NA
CDR3aa: CASSKGGGTELNYGYTF
CDR3nt: TGTGCCAGCAGCAAAGGGGGCGGGACAGAGCTTAACTATGGCTACACCTTC

d_gene: NA
v_gene: TRBV10-2
j_gene: TRBJ2-3
abundance: NA
CDR3aa: CASSELRGDTQYF
CDR3nt: TGCGCCAGCAGTGAGTTGCGGGGAGATACGCAGTATTTT

d_gene: TRBD1
v_gene: TRBV11-2
j_gene: TRBJ2-3
abundance: NA
CDR3aa: CASSLATGWGTDTQYF
CDR3nt: TGTGCCAGCAGCTTAGCGACAGGGTGGGGCACAGATACGCAGTATTTT

d_gene: TRBD2
v_gene: TRBV19
j_gene: TRBJ2-1
abundance: NA
CDR3aa: CASRLTSGVYNEQFF
CDR3nt: TGTGCCAGTAGATTGACTAGCGGGGTGTACAATGAGCAGTTCTTC

d_gene: TRBD1
v_gene: TRBV7-9
j_gene: TRBJ2-2
abundance: NA
CDR3aa: CASSSGQGGTGELFF
CDR3nt: TGTGCCAGCAGCTCGGGACAGGGGGGCACCGGGGAGCTGTTTTTT

d_gene: NA
v_gene: TRBV15
j_gene: TRBJ1-4
abundance: NA
CDR3aa: CATSSRGGGNEKLFF
CDR3nt: TGTGCCACCAGCTCTAGGGGAGGAGGGAATGAAAAACTGTTTTTT